This TCR beta chain comes out of a study of Ad26.COV2.S vaccination and SARS-CoV-2 variants. Sample treatment: 19 received Ad26.COV2.S at low or high dose, single or two shots; a few received placebo; per-sample allocation not given. The samples date from day 63 after the first vaccine or placebo injection. The vaccine delivered Wuhan-strain SARS-CoV-2 spike through an Ad26 vector. Sequenced by immunoSEQ multiplex PCR; TCRdb stores in-frame clones only, minus some. The data contain a few hundred thousand clones, about 80% of them singletons. The CDR3 length is 14 residues. V shed 4 bases, J shed 0 bases, and the junction held 3 bases outside the gene matches. Germline values: CDR1 MNHEY, CDR2 SVGAGI. The study, taken as a whole, reports: Non-spike TCR breadth showed similarity between vaccine and placebo recipients.

A remark on this clone: Its antigen is as yet unknown.

J is TRBJ2-7 and V is TRBV6-5; 7 bases are shared with TRBD2. The clonotype was recovered from a person aged 18 to 65 who received the Ad26.COV2.S COVID-19 vaccine or a placebo. The specimen was peripheral blood, collected in a trial of Ad26.COV2.S vaccine versus placebo. The CDR3: CASSLSGVSYEQYF. Written as DNA, the CDR3 is TGTGCCAGCAGTTTGAGCGGGGTCTCCTACGAGCAGTACTTC.